The clone carrying this T cell receptor beta chain was seen more than once but under ten times. Its antigen is unidentified. This record belongs to a study of cytomegalovirus exposure and HLA in healthy donors. The CDR3 length is 14 residues. Germline CDR1 is SNHLY and CDR2 is FYNNEI. Losses at the gene ends were 4 bases for V and 5 bases for J; bases not matched to a gene: 8. Study-level results: The sole available immune exposure information was CMV serostatus. Presence/absence analyses took donor sequencing depth as roughly uniform. A later analysis revealed that TCR association rates differed between HLA loci, peaking at DRB1 and bottoming out at HLA-C.

PCR involved 60 Vbeta and 13 Jbeta primers. Sequencing used immunoSEQ multiplex PCR; TCRdb keeps in-frame clones, though not all of them. The data show about 190,000 clones, roughly four fifths seen once. This chain connects TRBV2 to TRBJ2-7, with 7 bases aligning to TRBD2. Sequencing was done on a sample of PBMCs. The TCR originated in a woman in her 30s in good health and CMV-seropositive. The CDR3 DNA is TGTGCCAGCAGTGCCTGGGAGGGCCTTAACGAGCAGTACTTC. Translated, it gives CASSAWEGLNEQYF. The full variable domain, in which reference TRBV2 and TRBJ2-7 provide the parts outside the CDR3, is EPEVTQTPSHQVTQMGQEVILRCVPISNHLYFYWYRQILGQKVEFLVSFYNNEISEKSEIFDDQFSVERPDGSNFTLKIRSTKLEDSAMYFCASSAWEGLNEQYFGPGTRLTVT.